This is a list of T cell receptor beta chains from one sample in a study of naive and memory T cell subsets. TCRdb fed the UMI-ligation and nested PCR reads into MiXCR, producing one record per CDR3 protein. The top ten clones hold about 0.15% of a sample with about 150,000 distinct CDR3 sequences, about a sixth of them seen once. Sequenced material: naive CD4+ T cells from blood. Receptors were obtained from a human donor in good health. The CDR3 runs from the conserved cysteine through the conserved F or W. The D gene is left open where the match is weak. Only part of the rows carry a size: once, few, many, or a class if the clone is expanded.

size	V	D	J	CDR3	DNA
once	TRBV4-3	TRBD1	TRBJ2-1	CASSQEPTGQGYNEQFF	TGCGCCAGCAGCCAAGAGCCTACGGGACAGGGCTACAATGAGCAGTTCTTC
few	TRBV7-9	-	TRBJ1-1	CASSFSTEAFF	TGTGCCAGCAGCTTCAGCACTGAAGCTTTCTTT
-	TRBV23-1	TRBD1	TRBJ1-5	CASTDRIGNSNQPQHF	TGCGCCAGCACGGACAGGATTGGAAATAGCAATCAGCCCCAGCATTTT
many	TRBV7-2	TRBD1	TRBJ2-7	CASSSRQGPIEQYF	TGTGCCAGCAGCAGCCGACAGGGTCCCATCGAGCAGTACTTC
-	TRBV27	-	TRBJ2-7	CASRDFGYEQYF	TGTGCCAGCAGGGATTTTGGTTACGAGCAGTACTTC
few	TRBV12-3/TRBV12-4	-	TRBJ2-3	CASSYTPSTDTQYF	TGTGCCAGCAGTTACACTCCTAGCACAGATACGCAGTATTTT
few	TRBV20-1	-	TRBJ1-1	CSARDEDWGTEAFF	TGCAGTGCTAGAGATGAGGATTGGGGCACTGAAGCTTTCTTT
few	TRBV6-6	-	TRBJ2-3	CASSPSAYIAAELSTDTQYF	TGTGCCAGCAGTCCCTCCGCTTACATAGCGGCGGAGCTAAGCACAGATACGCAGTATTTT
-	TRBV6-5	TRBD1	TRBJ1-3	CATGGEDRDSIGNTIYF	TGTGCCACAGGGGGAGAAGACAGGGATTCGATCGGAAACACCATATATTTT
-	TRBV18	TRBD2	TRBJ2-1	CASSPLASGSNEQFF	TGTGCCAGCTCACCTCTGGCTAGCGGAAGCAATGAGCAGTTCTTC
few	TRBV21-1	-	TRBJ2-6	CASSKVKGSGANVLTF	TGTGCCAGCAGCAAAGTAAAAGGCTCTGGGGCCAACGTCCTGACTTTC
-	TRBV3-1	TRBD2	TRBJ2-1	CASSQDHSGRRSYNEQFF	TGTGCCAGCAGCCAAGATCACAGCGGGAGGCGTTCCTACAATGAGCAGTTCTTC
few	TRBV5-1	-	TRBJ2-6	CASSLVASGANVLTF	TGCGCCAGCAGCTTGGTAGCTTCTGGGGCCAACGTCCTGACTTTC
few	TRBV27	-	TRBJ2-3	CASRFTWATTDTQYF	TGTGCCAGCAGATTCACGTGGGCGACCACAGATACGCAGTATTTT
few	TRBV20-1	-	TRBJ2-7	CSASMSYEQYF	TGCAGTGCTAGTATGTCCTACGAGCAGTACTTC
-	TRBV30	-	TRBJ1-5	CAWNTVRNQPQHF	TGTGCCTGGAATACCGTTCGCAATCAGCCCCAGCATTTT
few	TRBV11-2	-	TRBJ2-5	CASSLDGYQETQYF	TGTGCCAGCAGCTTAGACGGGTACCAAGAGACCCAGTACTTC
few	TRBV5-4	TRBD2	TRBJ2-3	CASSFGAGVADTQYF	TGTGCCAGCAGCTTCGGGGCGGGAGTCGCAGATACGCAGTATTTT
few	TRBV20-1	-	TRBJ2-5	CSASFRGQETQYF	TGCAGTGCTAGTTTCAGGGGACAAGAGACCCAGTACTTC
few	TRBV28	TRBD2	TRBJ2-7	CVSGTTYEQYF	TGTGTTAGCGGGACAACCTACGAGCAGTACTTC
few	TRBV5-4	-	TRBJ1-1	CASSLGPSTEAFF	TGTGCCAGCAGCTTGGGTCCTAGCACTGAAGCTTTCTTT
-	TRBV20-1	TRBD2	TRBJ2-7	CSARVVTSGTYEQYF	TGCAGTGCTAGGGTGGTGACTAGCGGTACCTACGAGCAGTACTTC
once	TRBV15	-	TRBJ2-1	CATSRDSSVGSSYNEQFF	TGTGCCACCAGCAGAGATTCATCGGTGGGAAGCTCCTACAATGAGCAGTTCTTC
few	TRBV6-1	-	TRBJ1-5	CASMRVTSHHQPQHF	TGTGCCAGCATGAGGGTTACGAGCCACCATCAGCCCCAGCATTTT
few	TRBV2	-	TRBJ2-5	CASTLRRGAHGETQYF	TGTGCCAGCACCTTGAGACGGGGGGCTCATGGTGAGACCCAGTACTTC
-	TRBV10-3	-	TRBJ2-6	CAISVRFSGANVLTF	TGTGCCATCAGTGTGAGGTTCTCTGGGGCCAACGTCCTGACTTTC
-	TRBV5-6	TRBD1	TRBJ2-1	CASSIAGTGGVNEQFF	TGTGCCAGCAGCATAGCCGGGACAGGGGGGGTCAATGAGCAGTTCTTC
-	TRBV7-9	-	TRBJ2-7	CASSFSQGNEQYF	TGTGCCAGCAGCTTCTCGCAGGGAAACGAGCAGTACTTC
few	TRBV6-6	-	TRBJ1-5	CASSKSGTQYSNQPQHF	TGTGCCAGCAGCAAATCCGGGACACAGTATAGCAATCAGCCCCAGCATTTT
-	TRBV14	TRBD2	TRBJ2-1	CASSQDAGVGPQFF	TGTGCCAGCAGCCAAGATGCGGGAGTGGGCCCTCAGTTCTTC
-	TRBV10-2	-	TRBJ2-3	CASGPGGTDTQYF	TGCGCCAGCGGGCCAGGGGGCACAGATACGCAGTATTTT